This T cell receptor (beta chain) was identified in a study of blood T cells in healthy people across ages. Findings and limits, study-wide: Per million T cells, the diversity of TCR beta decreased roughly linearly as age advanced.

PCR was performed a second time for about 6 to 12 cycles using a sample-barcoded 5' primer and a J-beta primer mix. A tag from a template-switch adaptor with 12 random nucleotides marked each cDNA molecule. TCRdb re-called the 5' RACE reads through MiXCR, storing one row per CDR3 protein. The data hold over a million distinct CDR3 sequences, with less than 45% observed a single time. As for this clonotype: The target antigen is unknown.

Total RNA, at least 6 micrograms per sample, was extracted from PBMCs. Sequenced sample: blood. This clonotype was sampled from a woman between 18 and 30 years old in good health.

CDR3 residues: CASSRERTSGNNEQFF. As DNA, the CDR3 is TGTGCCAGCAGCCGAGAAAGGACTAGCGGTAACAATGAGCAGTTCTTC. V is TRBV5-5 and J is TRBJ2-1; 10 nucleotides align to TRBD2. CDR1 and CDR2 (germline): SGHKS, YYEKEE (reference sequence). J lost 5 bases, V lost 4 bases, and 9 bases had no gene match. This CDR3 has 16 residues.